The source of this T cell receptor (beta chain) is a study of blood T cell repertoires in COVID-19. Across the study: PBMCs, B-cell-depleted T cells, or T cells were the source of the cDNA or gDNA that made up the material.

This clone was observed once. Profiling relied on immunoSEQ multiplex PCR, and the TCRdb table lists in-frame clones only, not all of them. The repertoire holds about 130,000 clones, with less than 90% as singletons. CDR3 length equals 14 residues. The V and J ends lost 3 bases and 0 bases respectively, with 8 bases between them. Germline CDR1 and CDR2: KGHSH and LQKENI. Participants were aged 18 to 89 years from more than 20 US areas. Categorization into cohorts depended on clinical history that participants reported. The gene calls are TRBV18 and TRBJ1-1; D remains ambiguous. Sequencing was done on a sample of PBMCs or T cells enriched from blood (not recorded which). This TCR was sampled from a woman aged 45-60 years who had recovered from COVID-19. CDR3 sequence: CASSPDTLNTEAFF. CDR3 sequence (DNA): TGTGCCAGCTCACCCGACACCCTGAACACTGAAGCTTTCTTT.